Included here is one T cell receptor beta chain sequence, with context. Trimming removed 6 bases from V and 4 bases from J, with 10 bases in between. CDR1 and CDR2 from the germline V gene are MNHEY and SVGEGT. CDR3 size: 13 residues. This specimen comes from a study of blood T cell repertoires in COVID-19. In the original processing: Amplification of reference gene primers was used by the study to estimate nucleated cell counts. Using immunoSEQ multiplex PCR, the repertoire was profiled, and TCRdb retains in-frame clones only, with some absent. That table furnishes V, J and clone size, whereas the DNA furnished D and trimming. The repertoire holds around 200,000 clones, about 83% seen once, with around a sixth in the top ten.

The sample comprised peripheral blood. This clonotype was sampled from a person between 65 and 79 years old with COVID-19, enrolled during active disease. The V and J genes are TRBV6-2 or TRBV6-3 and TRBJ2-1; unclear D gene. CDR3 in amino acids: CASSYRTYNEQFF. The CDR3 region has the DNA TGTGCCAGCAGCTATAGAACTTACAATGAGCAGTTCTTC.